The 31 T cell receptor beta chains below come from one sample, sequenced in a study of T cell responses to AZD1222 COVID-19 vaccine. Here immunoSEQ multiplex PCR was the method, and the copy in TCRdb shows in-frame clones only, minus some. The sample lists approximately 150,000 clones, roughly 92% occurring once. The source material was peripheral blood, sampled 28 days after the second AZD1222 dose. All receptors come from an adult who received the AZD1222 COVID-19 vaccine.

CDR3 sequence (DNA): TGTGCCAGCAGCTTGGACCGGGGGGGCAGCCCCGGGGATACGCAGTATTTT. Translation: CASSLDRGGSPGDTQYF. J is TRBJ2-3 and V is TRBV5-4; TRBD2 aligns across 8 bases. This CDR3 has 17 amino acids. With 0 bases clipped from V and 6 bases from J, the junction kept 12 bases outside the gene matches. The V gene's germline CDR1 is SGHNT and CDR2 YYREEE (reference sequence).

CDR3 sequence (DNA): TGTGCCAGCAGCGGAGAGAAGATGGAGGGGTTCTTC. Encoded protein: CASSGEKMEGFF. This chain uses TRBV2 with TRBJ2-1; D is possibly TRBD2 (6 bases). The CDR3 extends over 12 amino acids. The ends were cut back, 6 bases at V and 15 bases at J, with 18 bases in the middle. CDR1 and CDR2 from the germline V gene are SNHLY and FYNNEI.

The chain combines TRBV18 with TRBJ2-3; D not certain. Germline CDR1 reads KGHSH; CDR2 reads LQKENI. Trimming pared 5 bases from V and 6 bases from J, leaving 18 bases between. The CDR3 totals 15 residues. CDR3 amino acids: CASSSNIKNTDTQYF. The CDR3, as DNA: TGTGCCAGCTCATCGAATATTAAAAACACGGATACGCAGTATTTT.

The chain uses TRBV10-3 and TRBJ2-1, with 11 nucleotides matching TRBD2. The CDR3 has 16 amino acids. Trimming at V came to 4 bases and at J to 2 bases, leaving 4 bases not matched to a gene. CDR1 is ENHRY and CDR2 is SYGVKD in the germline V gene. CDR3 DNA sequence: TGTGCCATCAGTGGACTAGCGGGAATCGCCTACAATGAGCAGTTCTTC. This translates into CAISGLAGIAYNEQFF.

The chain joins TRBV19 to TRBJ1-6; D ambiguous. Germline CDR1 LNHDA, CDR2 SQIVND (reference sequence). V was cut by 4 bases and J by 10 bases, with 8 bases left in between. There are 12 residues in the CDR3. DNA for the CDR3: TGTGCCAGTAGTAAGGACGTATCACCCCTCCACTTT. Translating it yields CASSKDVSPLHF.

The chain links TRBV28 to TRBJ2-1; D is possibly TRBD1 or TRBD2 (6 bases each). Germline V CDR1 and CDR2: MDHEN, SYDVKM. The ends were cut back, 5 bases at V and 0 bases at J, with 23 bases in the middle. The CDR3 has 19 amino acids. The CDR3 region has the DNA TGTGCCAGCAGTCCAACCTACCCCGGGGGCCCGAGCTCCTACAATGAGCAGTTCTTC. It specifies CASSPTYPGGPSSYNEQFF.

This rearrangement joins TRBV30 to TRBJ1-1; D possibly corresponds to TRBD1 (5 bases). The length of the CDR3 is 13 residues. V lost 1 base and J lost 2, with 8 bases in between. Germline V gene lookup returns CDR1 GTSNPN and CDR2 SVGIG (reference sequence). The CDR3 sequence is CAWSERGNTEAFF. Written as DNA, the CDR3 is TGTGCCTGGAGTGAGAGGGGCAACACTGAAGCTTTCTTT. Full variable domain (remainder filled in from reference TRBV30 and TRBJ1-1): SQTIHQWPATLVQPVGSPLSLECTVEGTSNPNLYWYRQAAGRGLQLLFYSVGIGQISSEVPQNLSASRPQDRQFILSSKKLLLSDSGFYLCAWSERGNTEAFFGQGTRLTVV.

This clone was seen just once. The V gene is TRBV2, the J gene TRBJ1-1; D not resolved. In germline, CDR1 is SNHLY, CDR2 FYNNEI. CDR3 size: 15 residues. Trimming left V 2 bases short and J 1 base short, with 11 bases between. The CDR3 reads CASSERQVRNTEAFF. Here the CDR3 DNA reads TGTGCCAGCAGTGAAAGGCAGGTTCGGAACACTGAAGCTTTCTTT.

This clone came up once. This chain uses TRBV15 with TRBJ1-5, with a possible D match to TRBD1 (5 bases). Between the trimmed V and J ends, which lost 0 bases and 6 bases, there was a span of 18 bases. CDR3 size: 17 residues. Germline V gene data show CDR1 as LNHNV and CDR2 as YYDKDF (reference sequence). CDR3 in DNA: TGTGCCACCAGCAGAGAGGGGGGGAGGAGAGGGTTTCAGCCCCAGCATTTT. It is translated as CATSREGGRRGFQPQHF.

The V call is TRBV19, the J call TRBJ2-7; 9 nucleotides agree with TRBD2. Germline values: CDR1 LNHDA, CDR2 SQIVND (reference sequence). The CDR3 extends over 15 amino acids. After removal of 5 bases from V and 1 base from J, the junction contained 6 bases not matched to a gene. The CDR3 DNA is TGTGCCAGTAGTTGGACTAGCGAGAAATCCTACGAGCAGTACTTC. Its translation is CASSWTSEKSYEQYF.

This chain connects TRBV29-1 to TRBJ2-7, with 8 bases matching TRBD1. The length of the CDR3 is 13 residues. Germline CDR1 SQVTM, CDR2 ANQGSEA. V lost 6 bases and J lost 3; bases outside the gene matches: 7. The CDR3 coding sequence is TGCAGCGTGGCCGGGACAGGCAACTACGAGCAGTACTTC. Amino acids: CSVAGTGNYEQYF.

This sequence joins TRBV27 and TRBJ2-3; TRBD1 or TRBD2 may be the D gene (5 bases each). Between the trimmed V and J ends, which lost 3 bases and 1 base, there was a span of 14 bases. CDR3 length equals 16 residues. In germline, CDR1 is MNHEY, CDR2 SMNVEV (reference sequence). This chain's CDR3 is CASSLIGAGGTDTQYF. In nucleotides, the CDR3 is TGTGCCAGCAGTTTGATAGGGGCGGGTGGCACAGATACGCAGTATTTT.

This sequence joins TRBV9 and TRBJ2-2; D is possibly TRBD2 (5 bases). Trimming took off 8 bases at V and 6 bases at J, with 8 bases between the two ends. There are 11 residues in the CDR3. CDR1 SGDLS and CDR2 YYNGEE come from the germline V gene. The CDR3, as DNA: TGTGCCAGGGGTAGCGCCGGGGAGCTGTTTTTT. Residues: CARGSAGELFF. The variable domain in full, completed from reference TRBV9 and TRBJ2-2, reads DSGVTQTPKHLITATGQRVTLRCSPRSGDLSVYWYQQSLDQGLQFLIQYYNGEERAKGNILERFSAQQFPDLHSELNLSSLELGDSALYFCARGSAGELFFGEGSRLTVL.

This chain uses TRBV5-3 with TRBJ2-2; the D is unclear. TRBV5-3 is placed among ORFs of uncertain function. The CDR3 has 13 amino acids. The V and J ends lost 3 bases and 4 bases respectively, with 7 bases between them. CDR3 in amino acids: CARSSYSTGELFF. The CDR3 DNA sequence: TGTGCCAGAAGCTCCTATAGCACCGGGGAGCTGTTTTTT.

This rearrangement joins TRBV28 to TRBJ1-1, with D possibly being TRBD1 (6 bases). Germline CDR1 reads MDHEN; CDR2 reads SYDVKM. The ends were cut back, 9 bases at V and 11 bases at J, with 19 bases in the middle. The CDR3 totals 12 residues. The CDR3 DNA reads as TGTGCCAGTTCTACATTACAGGGTCGGGCTTTCTTT. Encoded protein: CASSTLQGRAFF. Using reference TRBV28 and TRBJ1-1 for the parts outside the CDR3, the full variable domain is DVKVTQSSRYLVKRTGEKVFLECVQDMDHENMFWYRQDPGLGLRLIYFSYDVKMKEKGDIPEGYSVSREKKERFSLILESASTNQTSMYLCASSTLQGRAFFGQGTRLTVV.

The CDR3 DNA reads as TGTGCCAGTAGTATGGCAGGGGGTACTGGAAACACCATATATTTT. Residues: CASSMAGGTGNTIYF. V is TRBV19 and J is TRBJ1-3; 7 nucleotides agree with TRBD1. Germline V lookup: CDR1 LNHDA, CDR2 SQIVND (reference sequence). The length of the CDR3 is 15 residues. J lost 2 bases, V lost 3 bases, and 4 bases had no gene match.

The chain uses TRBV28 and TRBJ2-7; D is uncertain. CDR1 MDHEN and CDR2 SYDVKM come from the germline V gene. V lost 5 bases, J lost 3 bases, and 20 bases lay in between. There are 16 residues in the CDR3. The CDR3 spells CASSPSPDWGYYEQYF. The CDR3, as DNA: TGTGCCAGCAGTCCCAGCCCTGATTGGGGTTACTACGAGCAGTACTTC. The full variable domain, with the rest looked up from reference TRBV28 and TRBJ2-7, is DVKVTQSSRYLVKRTGEKVFLECVQDMDHENMFWYRQDPGLGLRLIYFSYDVKMKEKGDIPEGYSVSREKKERFSLILESASTNQTSMYLCASSPSPDWGYYEQYFGPGTRLTVT.

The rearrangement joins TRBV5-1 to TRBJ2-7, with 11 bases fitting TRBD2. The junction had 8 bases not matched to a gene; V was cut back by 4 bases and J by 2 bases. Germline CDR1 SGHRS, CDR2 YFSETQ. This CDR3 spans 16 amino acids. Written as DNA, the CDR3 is TGCGCCAGCAGCGTTACCGGGACTAGCGGTACCTACGAGCAGTACTTC. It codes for CASSVTGTSGTYEQYF.

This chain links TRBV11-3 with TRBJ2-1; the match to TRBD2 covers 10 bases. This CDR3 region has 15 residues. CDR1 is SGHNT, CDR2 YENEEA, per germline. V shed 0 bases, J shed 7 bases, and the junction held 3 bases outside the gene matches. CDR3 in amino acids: CASSLDGSGGNEQFF. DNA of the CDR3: TGTGCCAGCAGCTTAGACGGTAGCGGGGGGAATGAGCAGTTCTTC.

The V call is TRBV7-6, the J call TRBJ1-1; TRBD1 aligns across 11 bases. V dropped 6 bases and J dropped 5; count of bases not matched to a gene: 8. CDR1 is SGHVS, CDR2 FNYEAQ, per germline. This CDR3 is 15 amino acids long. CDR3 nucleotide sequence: TGTGCCAGCAGGAATGGACAGGGGGCTTGGACTGAAGCTTTCTTT. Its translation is CASRNGQGAWTEAFF.

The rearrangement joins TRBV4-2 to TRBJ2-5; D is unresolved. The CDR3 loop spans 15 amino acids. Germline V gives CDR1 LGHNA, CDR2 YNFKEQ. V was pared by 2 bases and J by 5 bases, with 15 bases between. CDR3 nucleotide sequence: TGTGCCAGCAGCCAACCCTCCCTAGGCACCGAGACCCAGTACTTC. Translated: CASSQPSLGTETQYF.

The CDR3 here is CASSSIAGGPTGELFF. CDR3 in DNA: TGTGCCAGCAGCTCAATAGCGGGGGGGCCAACCGGGGAGCTGTTTTTT. The chain couples TRBV11-2 to TRBJ2-2, with 11 bases fitting TRBD2. Germline-derived CDR1 and CDR2 are SGHAT and FQNNGV. V gave up 4 bases and J gave up 5 bases; unmatched junction bases: 6. The CDR3 consists of 16 residues.

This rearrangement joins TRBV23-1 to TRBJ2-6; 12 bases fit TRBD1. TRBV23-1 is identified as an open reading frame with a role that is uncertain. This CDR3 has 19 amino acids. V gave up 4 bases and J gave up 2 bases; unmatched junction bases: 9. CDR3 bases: TGCGCCAGCAGTCCGTGTCCGGGACAGGGGGCGGCTGGGGCCAACGTCCTGACTTTC. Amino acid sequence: CASSPCPGQGAAGANVLTF.

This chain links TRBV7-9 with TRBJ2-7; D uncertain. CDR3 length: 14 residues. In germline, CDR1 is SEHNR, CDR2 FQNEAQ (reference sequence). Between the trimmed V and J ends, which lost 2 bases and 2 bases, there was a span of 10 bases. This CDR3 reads CASSLFPETYEQYF. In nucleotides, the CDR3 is TGTGCCAGCAGCTTATTTCCAGAAACCTACGAGCAGTACTTC.

CDR3: CASSAWDSTDTQYF. The CDR3, as DNA: TGTGCCAGCAGCGCCTGGGACAGCACAGATACGCAGTATTTT. V is TRBV9 and J is TRBJ2-3; possibly TRBD1 or TRBD2 for D (5 bases each). The CDR3 has 14 residues. Per germline, CDR1 SGDLS and CDR2 YYNGEE. V shed 3 bases and J shed 0 bases, with 8 bases lying between them.

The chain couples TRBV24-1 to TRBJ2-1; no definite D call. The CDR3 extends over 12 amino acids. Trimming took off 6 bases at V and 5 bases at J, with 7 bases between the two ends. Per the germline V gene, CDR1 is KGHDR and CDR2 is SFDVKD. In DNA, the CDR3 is TGTGCCACCAGTAACCCGAACAATGAGCAGTTCTTC. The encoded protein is CATSNPNNEQFF.

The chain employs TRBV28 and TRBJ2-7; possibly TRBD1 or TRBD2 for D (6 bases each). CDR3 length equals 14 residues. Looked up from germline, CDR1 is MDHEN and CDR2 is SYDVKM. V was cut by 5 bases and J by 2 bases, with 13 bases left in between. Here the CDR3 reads CASSLPEGAYEQYF. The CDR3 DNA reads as TGTGCCAGCAGTCTACCGGAGGGGGCCTACGAGCAGTACTTC.

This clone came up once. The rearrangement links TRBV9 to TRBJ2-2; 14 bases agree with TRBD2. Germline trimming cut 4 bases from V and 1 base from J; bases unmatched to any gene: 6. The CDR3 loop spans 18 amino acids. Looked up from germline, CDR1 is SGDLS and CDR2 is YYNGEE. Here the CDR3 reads CASSSRGLAGENTGELFF. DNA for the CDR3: TGTGCCAGCAGCTCTCGGGGACTAGCGGGGGAGAACACCGGGGAGCTGTTTTTT.

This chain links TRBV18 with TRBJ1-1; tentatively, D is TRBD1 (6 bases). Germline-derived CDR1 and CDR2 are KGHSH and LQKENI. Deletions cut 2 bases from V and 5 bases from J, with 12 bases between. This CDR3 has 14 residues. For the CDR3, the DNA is TGTGCCAGCTCACCAAAGGGGGTAAGAACTGAAGCTTTCTTT. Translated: CASSPKGVRTEAFF.

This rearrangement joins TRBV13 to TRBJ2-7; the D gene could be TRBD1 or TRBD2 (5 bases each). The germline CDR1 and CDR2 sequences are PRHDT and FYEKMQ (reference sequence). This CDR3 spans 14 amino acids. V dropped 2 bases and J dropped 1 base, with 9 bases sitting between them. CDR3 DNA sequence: TGTGCCAGCAGCTTAAGAGGGGATTCCTACGAGCAGTACTTC. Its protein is CASSLRGDSYEQYF.

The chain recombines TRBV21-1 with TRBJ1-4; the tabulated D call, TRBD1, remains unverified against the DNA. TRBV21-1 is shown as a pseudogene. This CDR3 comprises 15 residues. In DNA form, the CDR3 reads TGTGCCAGCAGCAAAGGGAGGGGGCGAGGGGAAAAACTGTTTTTT. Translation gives CASSKGRGRGEKLFF.